The clone carrying this TCR beta chain occurred a few times. The sample comes from a study of blood T cell repertoires in COVID-19. About the research overall: Italy, Spain and the United States were the sources of the convalescent and acute COVID-19 samples.

In the original workflow: Counts of nucleated cells, estimated from reference gene primer amplification, were obtained. Generated by immunoSEQ multiplex PCR, the TCRdb table keeps only in-frame clones and is missing some. Clone size and the V and J calls come from that table; the DNA yielded D and trimming. This sample has some 110,000 clones, with around 85% found just once. The sequence was collected from a woman of 80 years or more with COVID-19, enrolled during active disease. Sequenced sample: peripheral blood.

The chain's CDR3 is CASSLARGTGVLFF. In DNA form, the CDR3 reads TGTGCCAGCAGCTTAGCAAGAGGGACAGGGGTACTGTTTTTT. The chain couples TRBV7-2 to TRBJ1-4, with 10 bases that match TRBD1. V lost 0 bases, J lost 13 bases, and 5 bases stayed unmatched. The CDR3 has 14 residues. Germline V gives CDR1 SGHTA, CDR2 FQGNSA. The whole variable domain, filled in from reference TRBV7-2 and TRBJ1-4, reads GAGVSQSPSNKVTEKGKDVELRCDPISGHTALYWYRQSLGQGLEFLIYFQGNSAPDKSGLPSDRFSAERTGGSVSTLTIQRTQQEDSAVYLCASSLARGTGVLFFGSGTQLSVL.